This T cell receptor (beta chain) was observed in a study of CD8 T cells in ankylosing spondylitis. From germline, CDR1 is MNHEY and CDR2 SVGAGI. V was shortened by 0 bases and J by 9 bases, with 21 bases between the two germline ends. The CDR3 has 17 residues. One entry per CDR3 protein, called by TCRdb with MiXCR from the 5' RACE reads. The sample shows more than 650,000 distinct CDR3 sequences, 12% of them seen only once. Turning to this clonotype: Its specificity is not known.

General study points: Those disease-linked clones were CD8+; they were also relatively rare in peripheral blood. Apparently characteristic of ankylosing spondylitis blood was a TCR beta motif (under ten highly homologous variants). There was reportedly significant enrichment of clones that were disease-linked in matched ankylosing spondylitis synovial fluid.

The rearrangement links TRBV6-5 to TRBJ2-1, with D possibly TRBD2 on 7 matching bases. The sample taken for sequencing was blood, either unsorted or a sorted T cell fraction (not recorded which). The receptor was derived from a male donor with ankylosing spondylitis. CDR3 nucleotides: TGTGCCAGCAGTTACTCGATACGGCGGGGGCCCTACTCTGAGCAGTTCTTC. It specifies CASSYSIRRGPYSEQFF.